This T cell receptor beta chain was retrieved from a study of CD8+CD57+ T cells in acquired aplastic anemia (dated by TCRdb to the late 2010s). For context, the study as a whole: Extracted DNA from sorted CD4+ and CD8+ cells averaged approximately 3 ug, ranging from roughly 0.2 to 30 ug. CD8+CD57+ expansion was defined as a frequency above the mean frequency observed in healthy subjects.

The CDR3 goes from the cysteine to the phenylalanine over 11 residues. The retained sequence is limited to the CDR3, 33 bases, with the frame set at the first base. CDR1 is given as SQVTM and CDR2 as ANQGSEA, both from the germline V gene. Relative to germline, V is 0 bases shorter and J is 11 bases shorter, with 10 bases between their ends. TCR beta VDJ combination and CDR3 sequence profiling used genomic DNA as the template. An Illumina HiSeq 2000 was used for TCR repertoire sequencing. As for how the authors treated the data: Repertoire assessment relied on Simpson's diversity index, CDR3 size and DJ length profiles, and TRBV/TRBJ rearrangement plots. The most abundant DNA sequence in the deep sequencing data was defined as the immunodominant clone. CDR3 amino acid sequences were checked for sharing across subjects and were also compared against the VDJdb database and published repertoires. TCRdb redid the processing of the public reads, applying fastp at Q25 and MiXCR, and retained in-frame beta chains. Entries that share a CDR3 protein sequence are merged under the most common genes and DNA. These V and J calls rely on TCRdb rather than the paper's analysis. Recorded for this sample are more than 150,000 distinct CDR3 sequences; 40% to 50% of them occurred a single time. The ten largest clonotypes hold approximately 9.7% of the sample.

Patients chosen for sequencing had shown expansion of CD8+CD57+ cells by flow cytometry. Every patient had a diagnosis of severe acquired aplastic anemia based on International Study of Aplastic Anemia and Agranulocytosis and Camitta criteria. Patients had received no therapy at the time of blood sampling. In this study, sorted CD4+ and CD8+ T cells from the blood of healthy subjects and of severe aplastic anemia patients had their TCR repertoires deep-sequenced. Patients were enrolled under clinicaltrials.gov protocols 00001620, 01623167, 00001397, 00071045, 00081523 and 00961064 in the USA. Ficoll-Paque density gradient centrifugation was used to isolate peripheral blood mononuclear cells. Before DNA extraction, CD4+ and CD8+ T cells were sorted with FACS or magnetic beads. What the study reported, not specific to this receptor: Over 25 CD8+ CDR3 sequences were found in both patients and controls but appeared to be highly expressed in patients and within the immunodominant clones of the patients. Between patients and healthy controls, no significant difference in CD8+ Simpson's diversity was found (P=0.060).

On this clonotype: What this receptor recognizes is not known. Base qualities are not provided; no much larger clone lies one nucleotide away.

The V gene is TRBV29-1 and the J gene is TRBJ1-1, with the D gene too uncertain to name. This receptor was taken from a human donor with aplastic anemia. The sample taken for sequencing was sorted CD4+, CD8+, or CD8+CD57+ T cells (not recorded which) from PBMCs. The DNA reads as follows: TGCAGCGTTGAAGAGGGCGGAGAGGCTTTCTTT. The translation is CSVEEGGEAFF.